The T cell receptor beta chain under discussion was sequenced for a study of T cell repertoires in cytomegalovirus infection. Looking at the study overall: The public TCR beta signatures pointed to both CMV infection and matching HLA type. Study findings and constraints: The ex vivo response showed dominance by HLA-C-restricted CMV-specific TCR beta clonotypes. Carriers of CMV and the relevant HLA type were discriminated by public TCR beta frequency.

About this clonotype itself: Its matching antigen is unknown.

TCRdb independently ran MiXCR on the reads; one entry per CDR3 protein. This table has approximately 140,000 distinct CDR3 sequences, roughly a quarter appearing once. The CDR3 extends over 16 amino acids. Between the trimmed V and J ends, which lost 3 bases and 0 bases, there was a span of 16 bases. Germline CDR1 reads DFQATT; CDR2 reads SNEGSKA (reference sequence). The chain employs TRBV20-1 and TRBJ2-3, with a tentative D call TRBD2 (6 bases). The clonotype comes from a human donor in good health (CMV status not recorded). Some clones in this sample may be carry-over from other donors' samples. The sample was PBMCs, sequenced either directly or after in vitro stimulation (not recorded which). In DNA form, the CDR3 reads TGCAGTGCTAGGGGATACTTAGCGGCTAGCACAGATACGCAGTATTTT. Translated, it gives CSARGYLAASTDTQYF.